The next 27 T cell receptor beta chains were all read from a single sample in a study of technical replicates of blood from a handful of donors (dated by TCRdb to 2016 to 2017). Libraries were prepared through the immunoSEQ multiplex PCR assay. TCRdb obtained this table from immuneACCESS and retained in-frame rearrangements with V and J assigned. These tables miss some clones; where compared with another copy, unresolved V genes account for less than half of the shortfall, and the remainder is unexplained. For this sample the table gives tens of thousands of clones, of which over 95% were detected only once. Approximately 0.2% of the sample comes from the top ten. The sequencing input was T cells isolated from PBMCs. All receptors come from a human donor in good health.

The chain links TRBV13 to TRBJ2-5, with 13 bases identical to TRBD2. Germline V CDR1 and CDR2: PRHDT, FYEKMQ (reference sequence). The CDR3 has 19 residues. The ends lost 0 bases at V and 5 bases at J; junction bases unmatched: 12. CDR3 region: CASSLGRTSGRAIGETQYF. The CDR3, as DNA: TGTGCCAGCAGCTTAGGTAGAACTAGCGGGAGGGCCATCGGTGAGACCCAGTACTTC.

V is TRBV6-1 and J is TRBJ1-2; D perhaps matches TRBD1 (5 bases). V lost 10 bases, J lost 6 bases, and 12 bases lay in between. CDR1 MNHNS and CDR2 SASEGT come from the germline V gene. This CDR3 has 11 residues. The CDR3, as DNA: TGTGCCACCGCAGGGAACAATGGCTACACCTTC. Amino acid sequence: CATAGNNGYTF.

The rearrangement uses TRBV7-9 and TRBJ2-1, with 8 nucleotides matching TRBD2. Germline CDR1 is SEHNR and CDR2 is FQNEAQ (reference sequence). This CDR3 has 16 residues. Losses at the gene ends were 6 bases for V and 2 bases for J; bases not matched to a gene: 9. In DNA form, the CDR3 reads TGTGCCAGCAGACCACCAACGGGACTAGCCTACAATGAGCAGTTCTTC. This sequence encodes CASRPPTGLAYNEQFF.

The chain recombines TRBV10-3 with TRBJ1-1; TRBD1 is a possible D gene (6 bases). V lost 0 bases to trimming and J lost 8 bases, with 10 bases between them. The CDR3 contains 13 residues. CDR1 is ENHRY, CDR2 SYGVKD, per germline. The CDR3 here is CAISESWGGEAFF. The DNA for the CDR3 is TGTGCCATCAGTGAGTCGTGGGGGGGCGAAGCTTTCTTT.

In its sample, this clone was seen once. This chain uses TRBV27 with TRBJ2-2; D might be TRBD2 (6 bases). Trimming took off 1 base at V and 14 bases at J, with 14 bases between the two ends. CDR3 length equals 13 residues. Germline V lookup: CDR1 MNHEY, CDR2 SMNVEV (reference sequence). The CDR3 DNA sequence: TGTGCCAGCAGTTTATGGGCTACCGGGAGACTGTTTTTT. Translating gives CASSLWATGRLFF.

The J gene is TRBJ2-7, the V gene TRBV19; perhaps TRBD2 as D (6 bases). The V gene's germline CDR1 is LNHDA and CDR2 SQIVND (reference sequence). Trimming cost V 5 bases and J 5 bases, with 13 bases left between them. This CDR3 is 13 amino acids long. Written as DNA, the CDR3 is TGTGCCAGTAGTGGAGGGAAGGGAGACGAGCAGTACTTC. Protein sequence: CASSGGKGDEQYF. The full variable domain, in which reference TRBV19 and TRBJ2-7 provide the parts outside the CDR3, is DGGITQSPKYLFRKEGQNVTLSCEQNLNHDAMYWYRQDPGQGLRLIYYSQIVNDFQKGDIAEGYSVSREKKESFPLTVTSAQKNPTAFYLCASSGGKGDEQYFGPGTRLTVT.

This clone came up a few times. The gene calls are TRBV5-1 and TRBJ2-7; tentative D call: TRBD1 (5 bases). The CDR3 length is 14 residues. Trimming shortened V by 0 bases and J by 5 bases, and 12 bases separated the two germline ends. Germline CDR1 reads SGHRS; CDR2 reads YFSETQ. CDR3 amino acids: CASSLGQSFNEQYF. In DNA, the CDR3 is TGCGCCAGCAGCTTGGGACAGAGCTTCAACGAGCAGTACTTC.

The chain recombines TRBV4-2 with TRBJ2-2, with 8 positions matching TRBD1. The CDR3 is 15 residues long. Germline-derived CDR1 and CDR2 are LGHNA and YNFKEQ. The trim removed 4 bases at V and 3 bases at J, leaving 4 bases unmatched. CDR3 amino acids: CASSRTGYDTGELFF. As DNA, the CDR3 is TGTGCCAGCAGCCGGACAGGGTATGACACCGGGGAGCTGTTTTTT.

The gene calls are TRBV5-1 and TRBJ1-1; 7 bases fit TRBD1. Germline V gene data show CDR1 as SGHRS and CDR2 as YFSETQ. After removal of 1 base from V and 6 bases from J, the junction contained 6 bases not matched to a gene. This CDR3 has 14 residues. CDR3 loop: CASSLKGGWAEAFF. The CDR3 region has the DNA TGCGCCAGCAGCTTGAAAGGGGGCTGGGCTGAAGCTTTCTTT.

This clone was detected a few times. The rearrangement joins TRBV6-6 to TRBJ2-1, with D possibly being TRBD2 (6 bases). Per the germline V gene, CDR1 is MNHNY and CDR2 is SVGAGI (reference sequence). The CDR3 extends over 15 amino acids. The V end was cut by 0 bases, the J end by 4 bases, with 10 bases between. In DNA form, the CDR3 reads TGTGCCAGCAGTTACTCGATGGAGGGGTACAATGAGCAGTTCTTC. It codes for CASSYSMEGYNEQFF.

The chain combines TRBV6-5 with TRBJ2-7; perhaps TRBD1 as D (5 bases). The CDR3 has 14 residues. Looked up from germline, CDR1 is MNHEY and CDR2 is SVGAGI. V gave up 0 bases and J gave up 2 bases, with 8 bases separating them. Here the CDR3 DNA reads TGTGCCAGCAGTTACTCGTTCAGGGCCTACGAGCAGTACTTC. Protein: CASSYSFRAYEQYF.

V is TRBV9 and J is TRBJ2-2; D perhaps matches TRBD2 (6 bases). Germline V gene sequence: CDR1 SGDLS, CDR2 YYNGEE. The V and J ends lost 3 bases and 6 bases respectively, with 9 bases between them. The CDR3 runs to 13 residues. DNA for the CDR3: TGTGCCAGCAGCGCCGGGACTTCCGGGGAGCTGTTTTTT. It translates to CASSAGTSGELFF. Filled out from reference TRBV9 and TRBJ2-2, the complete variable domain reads DSGVTQTPKHLITATGQRVTLRCSPRSGDLSVYWYQQSLDQGLQFLIQYYNGEERAKGNILERFSAQQFPDLHSELNLSSLELGDSALYFCASSAGTSGELFFGEGSRLTVL.

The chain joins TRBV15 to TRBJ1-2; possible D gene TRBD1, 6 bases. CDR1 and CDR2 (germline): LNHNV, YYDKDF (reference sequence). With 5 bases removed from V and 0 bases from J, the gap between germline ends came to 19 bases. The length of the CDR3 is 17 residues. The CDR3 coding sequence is TGTGCCACCAGCCGCACCCCCAGGGAGGGGGCTAACTATGGCTACACCTTC. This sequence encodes CATSRTPREGANYGYTF.

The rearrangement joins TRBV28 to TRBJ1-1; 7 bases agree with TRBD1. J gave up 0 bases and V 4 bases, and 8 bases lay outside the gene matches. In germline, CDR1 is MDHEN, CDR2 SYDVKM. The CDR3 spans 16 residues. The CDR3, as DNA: TGTGCCAGCAGTTCCCTGGCAGGGGGGATGAACACTGAAGCTTTCTTT. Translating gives CASSSLAGGMNTEAFF.

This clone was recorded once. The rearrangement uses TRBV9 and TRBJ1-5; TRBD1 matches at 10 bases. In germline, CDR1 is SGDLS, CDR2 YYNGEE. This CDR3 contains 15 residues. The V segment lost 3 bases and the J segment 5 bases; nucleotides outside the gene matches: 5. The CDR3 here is CASSEDGTGDQPQHF. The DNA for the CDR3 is TGTGCCAGCAGCGAGGATGGGACAGGGGATCAGCCCCAGCATTTT.

The CDR3 spells CASTTGGGTDTQYF. The CDR3 region has the DNA TGTGCCAGCACTACCGGGGGAGGCACAGATACGCAGTATTTT. This chain connects TRBV27 to TRBJ2-3; a possible D gene is TRBD2 (6 bases). V lost 7 bases and J lost 1, with 12 bases in between. This CDR3 has 14 residues. Per germline, CDR1 MNHEY and CDR2 SMNVEV (reference sequence).

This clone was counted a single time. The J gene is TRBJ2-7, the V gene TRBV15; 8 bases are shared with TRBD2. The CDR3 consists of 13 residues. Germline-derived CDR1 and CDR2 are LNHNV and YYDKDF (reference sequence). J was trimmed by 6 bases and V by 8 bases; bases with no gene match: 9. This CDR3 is CATGSGTSSEQYF. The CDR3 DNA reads TGTGCCACCGGGAGCGGGACTAGTTCCGAGCAGTACTTC.

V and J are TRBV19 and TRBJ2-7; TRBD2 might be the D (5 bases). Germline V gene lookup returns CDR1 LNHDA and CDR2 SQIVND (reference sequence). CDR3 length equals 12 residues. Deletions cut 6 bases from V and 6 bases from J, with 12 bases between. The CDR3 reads CASSPAGSEQYF. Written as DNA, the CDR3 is TGTGCCAGTAGCCCGGCGGGCTCCGAGCAGTACTTC.

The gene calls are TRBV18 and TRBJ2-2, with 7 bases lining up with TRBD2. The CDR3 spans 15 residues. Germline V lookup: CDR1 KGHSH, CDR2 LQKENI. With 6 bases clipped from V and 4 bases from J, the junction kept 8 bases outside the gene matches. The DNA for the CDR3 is TGTGCCAGCTCGTACCCAGCGGGGTCCACCGGGGAGCTGTTTTTT. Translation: CASSYPAGSTGELFF.

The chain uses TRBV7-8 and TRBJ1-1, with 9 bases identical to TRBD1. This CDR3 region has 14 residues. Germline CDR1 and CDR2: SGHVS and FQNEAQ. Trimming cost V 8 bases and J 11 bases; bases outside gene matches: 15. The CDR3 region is CASGSRGQGDVAFF. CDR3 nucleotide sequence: TGTGCCAGCGGCTCGCGGGGACAGGGAGATGTGGCTTTCTTT. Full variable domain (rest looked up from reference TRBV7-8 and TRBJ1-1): GAGVSQSPRYKVAKRGQDVALRCDPISGHVSLFWYQQALGQGPEFLTYFQNEAQLDKSGLPSDRFFAERPEGSVSTLKIQRTQQEDSAVYLCASGSRGQGDVAFFGQGTRLTVV.

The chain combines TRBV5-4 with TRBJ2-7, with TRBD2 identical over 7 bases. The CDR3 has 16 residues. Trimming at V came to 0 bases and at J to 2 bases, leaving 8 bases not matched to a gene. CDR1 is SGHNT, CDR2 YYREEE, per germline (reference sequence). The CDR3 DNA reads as TGTGCCAGCAGCTTGGAAGTCGGGAGGTCAACCTACGAGCAGTACTTC. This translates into CASSLEVGRSTYEQYF.

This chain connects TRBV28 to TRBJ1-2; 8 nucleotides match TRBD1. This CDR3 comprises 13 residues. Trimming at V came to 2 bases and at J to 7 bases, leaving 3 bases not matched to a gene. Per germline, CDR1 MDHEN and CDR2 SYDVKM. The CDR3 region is CASSLGDRGGYTF. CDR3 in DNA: TGTGCCAGCAGTTTAGGAGACAGGGGTGGCTACACCTTC.

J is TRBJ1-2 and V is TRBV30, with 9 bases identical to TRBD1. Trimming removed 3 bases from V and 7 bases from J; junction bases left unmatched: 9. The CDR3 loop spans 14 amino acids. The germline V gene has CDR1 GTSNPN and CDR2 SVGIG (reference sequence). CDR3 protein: CAWRSGQGWIGYTF. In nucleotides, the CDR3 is TGTGCCTGGAGATCGGGACAGGGTTGGATTGGCTACACCTTC. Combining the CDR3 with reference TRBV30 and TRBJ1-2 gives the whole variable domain SQTIHQWPATLVQPVGSPLSLECTVEGTSNPNLYWYRQAAGRGLQLLFYSVGIGQISSEVPQNLSASRPQDRQFILSSKKLLLSDSGFYLCAWRSGQGWIGYTFGSGTRLTVV.

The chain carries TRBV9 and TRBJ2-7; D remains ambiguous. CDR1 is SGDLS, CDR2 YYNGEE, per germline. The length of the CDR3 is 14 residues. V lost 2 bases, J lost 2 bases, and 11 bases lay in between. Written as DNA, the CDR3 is TGTGCCAGCAGCGTGGGCACCCAGACCTACGAGCAGTACTTC. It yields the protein CASSVGTQTYEQYF.

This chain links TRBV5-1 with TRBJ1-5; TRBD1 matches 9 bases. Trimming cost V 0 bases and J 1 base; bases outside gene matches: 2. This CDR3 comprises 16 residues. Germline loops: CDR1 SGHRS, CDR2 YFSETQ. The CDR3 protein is CASSLGDRASNQPQHF. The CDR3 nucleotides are TGCGCCAGCAGCTTGGGGGACAGGGCAAGCAATCAGCCCCAGCATTTT.

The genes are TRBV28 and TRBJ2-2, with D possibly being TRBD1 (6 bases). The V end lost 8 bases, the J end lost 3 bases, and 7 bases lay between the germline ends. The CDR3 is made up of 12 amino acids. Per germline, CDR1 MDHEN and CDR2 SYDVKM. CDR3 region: CASSGDTGELFF. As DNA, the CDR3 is TGTGCCAGCTCAGGGGACACCGGGGAGCTGTTTTTT.

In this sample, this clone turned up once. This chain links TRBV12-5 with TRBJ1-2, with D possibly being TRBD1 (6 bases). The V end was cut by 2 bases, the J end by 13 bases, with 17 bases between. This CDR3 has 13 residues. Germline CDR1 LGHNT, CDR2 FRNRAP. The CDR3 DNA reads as TGTGCTAGTGGTTTGATCGGACAGCCCAAAGGCACCTTC. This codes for CASGLIGQPKGTF.